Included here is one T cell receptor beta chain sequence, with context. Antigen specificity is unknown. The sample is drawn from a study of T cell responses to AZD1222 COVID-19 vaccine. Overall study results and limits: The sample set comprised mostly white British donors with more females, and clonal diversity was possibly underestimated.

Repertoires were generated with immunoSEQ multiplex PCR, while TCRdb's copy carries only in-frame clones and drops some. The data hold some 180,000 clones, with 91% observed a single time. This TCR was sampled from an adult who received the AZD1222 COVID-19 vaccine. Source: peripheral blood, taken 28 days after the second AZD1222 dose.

CDR3 DNA: TGTGCCAGCAGCTTAGATCTAGACCTCGAGCAGTACTTC. Protein sequence: CASSLDLDLEQYF. The chain is built from TRBV7-8 and TRBJ2-7; no clear D. Looked up from germline, CDR1 is SGHVS and CDR2 is FQNEAQ. The V gene lost 1 base and the J gene lost 6 bases, with 10 bases spanning the gap. This CDR3 is 13 amino acids long.